The 21 T cell receptor beta chains reported below all come from one sample, sequenced in a study of cytomegalovirus exposure and HLA in healthy donors (dated by TCRdb to about 2017). Libraries were constructed by the immunoSEQ multiplex PCR assay. A mixture of 60 forward primers for TCR Vbeta segments and 13 reverse primers for TCR Jbeta segments was used in the multiplex PCR. TCRdb obtained this table from immuneACCESS and retained in-frame rearrangements with V and J assigned. These tables miss some clones; where compared with another copy, unresolved V genes account for less than half of the shortfall, and the remainder is unexplained. The sample table contains under 200,000 clones; only one count was recorded for around nine tenths of them. Under 0.95% of the sample comes from the top ten. Sequenced sample: PBMCs. Every receptor here comes from a woman in her thirties in good health and CMV-seronegative.

V gene TRBV19 combines with J gene TRBJ2-3; 8 nucleotides line up with TRBD2. The CDR3 has 16 residues. The ends lost 6 bases at V and 3 bases at J; junction bases unmatched: 11. Per germline, CDR1 LNHDA and CDR2 SQIVND (reference sequence). The CDR3 protein is CASRGRAGVLTDTQYF. CDR3 coding DNA: TGTGCCAGTAGGGGAAGAGCGGGAGTTTTGACAGATACGCAGTATTTT.

The chain carries TRBV27 and TRBJ1-2; TRBD1 matches 8 bases. Unmatched junction bases numbered 6, after V lost 1 base and J lost 8 bases. The CDR3 is 14 residues long. Per the germline V gene, CDR1 is MNHEY and CDR2 is SMNVEV (reference sequence). The CDR3 loop is CASSLLGTGRGYTF. CDR3 nucleotides: TGTGCCAGCAGTTTATTGGGGACAGGTAGAGGCTACACCTTC.

The chain links TRBV29-1 to TRBJ2-3; TRBD1 matches at 8 bases. V lost 0 bases to trimming and J lost 1 base; unmatched junction nucleotides: 6. The CDR3 loop spans 16 amino acids. The germline gives CDR1 SQVTM, CDR2 ANQGSEA. The CDR3 DNA follows: TGCAGCGTTGAAGACCTGACAGGGGTAGGCACAGATACGCAGTATTTT. This gives the protein CSVEDLTGVGTDTQYF.

The CDR3 DNA sequence: TGTGCCAGCAGCGGAGGACAGGGGCTCACAGATACGCAGTATTTT. Its translation: CASSGGQGLTDTQYF. The V gene is TRBV5-8, the J gene TRBJ2-3, with TRBD1 identical over 9 bases. CDR3 length: 15 amino acids. V dropped 4 bases and J dropped 2; count of bases not matched to a gene: 5. In germline, CDR1 is SGHTS, CDR2 YDEGEE.

The chain carries TRBV18 and TRBJ2-5; D is unclear. V shed 2 bases and J shed 5 bases, with 6 bases lying between them. This CDR3 spans 12 amino acids. The germline CDR1 and CDR2 sequences are KGHSH and LQKENI. CDR3 sequence: CASSPKEETQYF. The CDR3 DNA reads as TGTGCCAGCTCACCAAAGGAGGAGACCCAGTACTTC.

Only one count was recorded for this clone. DNA for the CDR3: TGCGCCAGCAGCGTCGGGCCCCCAGGGTATGGCTACACCTTC. Protein product: CASSVGPPGYGYTF. The chain uses TRBV5-1 and TRBJ1-2; tentative D call: TRBD1 (5 bases). The CDR3 sequence is 14 residues long. The ends were cut back, 4 bases at V and 5 bases at J, with 15 bases in the middle. CDR1 is SGHRS, CDR2 YFSETQ, per germline.

The chain uses TRBV30 and TRBJ1-5, with a possible D match to TRBD1 (5 bases). Germline assignment: CDR1 GTSNPN and CDR2 SVGIG (reference sequence). V gave up 0 bases and J gave up 6 bases, with 9 bases separating them. This CDR3 has 13 amino acids. The CDR3 DNA reads TGTGCCTGGAGTGTCAGGGTTGGTCAGCCCCAGCATTTT. It codes for CAWSVRVGQPQHF. The entire variable domain, with the rest obtained from reference TRBV30 and TRBJ1-5, is as follows: SQTIHQWPATLVQPVGSPLSLECTVEGTSNPNLYWYRQAAGRGLQLLFYSVGIGQISSEVPQNLSASRPQDRQFILSSKKLLLSDSGFYLCAWSVRVGQPQHFGDGTRLSIL.

This clone appeared a single time. This chain joins TRBV4-1 and TRBJ1-2; weak D call: TRBD1 (5 bases). Germline V CDR1 and CDR2: MGHRA, YSYEKL. The CDR3 runs to 15 residues. The ends were cut back, 0 bases at V and 3 bases at J, with 11 bases in the middle. The DNA for the CDR3 is TGCGCCAGCAGCCAAGATAACAGGCGATACTATGGCTACACCTTC. It is translated as CASSQDNRRYYGYTF.

The chain combines TRBV7-9 with TRBJ2-7; tentatively, D is TRBD1 (6 bases). This CDR3 is built from 13 residues. Looked up from germline, CDR1 is SEHNR and CDR2 is FQNEAQ (reference sequence). V gave up 4 bases and J gave up 7 bases, with 14 bases separating them. CDR3 nucleotide sequence: TGTGCCAGCAGCTCGACAGGTTCTATGGAGCAGTACTTC. This encodes CASSSTGSMEQYF.

The chain recombines TRBV11-3 with TRBJ1-1; TRBD1 agrees at 9 bases. Germline CDR1 reads SGHNT; CDR2 reads YENEEA. The V gene end was trimmed by 1 base and the J gene end by 5 bases; junction bases not matched to a gene: 5. The CDR3 runs 15 residues. The CDR3 bases are TGTGCCAGCAGCTTAGGTGGGACAGGGCGGACTGAAGCTTTCTTT. Protein: CASSLGGTGRTEAFF.

This clone was observed a single time. The J gene is TRBJ2-5, the V gene TRBV7-9, with a possible D match to TRBD2 (7 bases). Germline assignment: CDR1 SEHNR and CDR2 FQNEAQ (reference sequence). V lost 7 bases, J lost 9 bases, and 27 bases lay in between. The CDR3 runs to 16 residues. CDR3: CASNGGGEGPGWAQYF. CDR3 DNA sequence: TGTGCCAGCAATGGGGGGGGCGAGGGCCCCGGTTGGGCCCAGTACTTC.

The chain has TRBV19 and TRBJ1-6; the D is unclear. Looked up from germline, CDR1 is LNHDA and CDR2 is SQIVND (reference sequence). V was cut by 2 bases and J by 11 bases, with 13 bases left in between. The CDR3 is made up of 14 amino acids. CDR3: CASSIPSPGTPLHF. The CDR3 region has the DNA TGTGCCAGTAGTATACCTTCACCCGGTACACCCCTCCACTTT.

J is TRBJ2-2 and V is TRBV6-5, with TRBD1 matching 10 bases. The CDR3 totals 13 residues. Germline loops: CDR1 MNHEY, CDR2 SVGAGI. J was trimmed by 4 bases and V by 9 bases; bases with no gene match: 2. The CDR3 DNA reads TGTGCCAGTAGGACAGGGGGCACCGGGGAGCTGTTTTTT. It codes for CASRTGGTGELFF.

This clone occurred once. In DNA, the CDR3 is TGTGCCAGCAGTTCCTTACAGGGGATAGATACGCAGTATTTT. It is translated as CASSSLQGIDTQYF. The gene calls are TRBV28 and TRBJ2-3; TRBD1 matches 7 bases. The V gene's germline CDR1 is MDHEN and CDR2 SYDVKM. V was clipped by 4 bases and J by 5 bases; unmatched bases: 6. The CDR3 totals 14 residues.

The rearrangement links TRBV10-3 to TRBJ2-7; 8 bases match TRBD1. V lost 0 bases and J lost 3; bases outside the gene matches: 7. CDR1 and CDR2 (germline): ENHRY, SYGVKD. This CDR3 is built from 16 residues. The CDR3 protein is CAISESSRGQGYEQYF. DNA for the CDR3: TGTGCCATCAGTGAGTCGAGCCGCGGACAGGGCTACGAGCAGTACTTC.

The rearrangement joins TRBV9 to TRBJ2-3, with TRBD2 matching over 7 bases. The germline V gene has CDR1 SGDLS and CDR2 YYNGEE. The CDR3 has 13 amino acids. With 4 bases clipped from V and 4 bases from J, the junction kept 3 bases outside the gene matches. CDR3 bases: TGTGCCAGCAGCATTGGGGGGGCAGATACGCAGTATTTT. Translated: CASSIGGADTQYF.

This chain connects TRBV5-3 to TRBJ1-2; no reliable D call. TRBV5-3 belongs to the ORF category, with a function that is uncertain. The length of the CDR3 is 17 residues. Trimming removed 2 bases at V and 3 bases at J, with 20 bases between. In nucleotides, the CDR3 is TGTGCCAGAAGCTTTTCCCTAGCCCCGGGCAAATACTATGGCTACACCTTC. Protein: CARSFSLAPGKYYGYTF.

This rearrangement joins TRBV7-2 to TRBJ1-5; no reliable D call. This CDR3 has 13 residues. V was clipped by 5 bases and J by 7 bases, with 12 bases between them. Looked up from germline, CDR1 is SGHTA and CDR2 is FQGNSA. CDR3 protein: CASSLTSIQPQHF. In DNA, the CDR3 is TGTGCCAGCAGCCTAACGAGCATACAGCCCCAGCATTTT.

V usage is TRBV28 and J usage is TRBJ1-1; TRBD1 is a possible D gene (5 bases). V dropped 2 bases and J dropped 1 base, with 11 bases sitting between them. The CDR3 is 15 amino acids. Germline V gene lookup returns CDR1 MDHEN and CDR2 SYDVKM. Here the CDR3 DNA reads TGTGCCAGCAGTTTAGGGAGGGGTCGGAACACTGAAGCTTTCTTT. This codes for CASSLGRGRNTEAFF.

CDR3 nucleotide sequence: TGTGCCAGTAGAAGTGCCGGGACAGGGTGGTACGAGCAGTACTTC. It translates to CASRSAGTGWYEQYF. The chain employs TRBV19 and TRBJ2-7; TRBD1 agrees at 9 bases. From germline, CDR1 is LNHDA and CDR2 SQIVND (reference sequence). The CDR3 spans 15 residues. V shed 6 bases, J shed 4 bases, and the junction held 10 bases outside the gene matches.

V usage is TRBV6-5 and J usage is TRBJ2-4; 8 bases are a match to TRBD2. The CDR3 is 14 residues long. The trim removed 6 bases at V and 8 bases at J, leaving 9 bases unmatched. CDR1 is MNHEY, CDR2 SVGAGI, per germline. CDR3 loop: CASRREGLADIQYF. CDR3 DNA: TGTGCCAGCAGGAGGGAAGGACTAGCTGACATTCAGTACTTC.